A single sample is the source of the 29 T cell receptor beta chains below, sequenced in a study of T cell changes during pregnancy in multiple sclerosis. Assay: immunoSEQ multiplex PCR; the TCRdb copy retains only in-frame clones and omits some. The repertoire holds roughly 100,000 clones, with around 90% as singletons. Material: peripheral blood, obtained before pregnancy. The receptors originated from a female donor with multiple sclerosis, enrolled in a pregnancy study.

The chain couples TRBV7-6 to TRBJ2-1, with a weak D call TRBD2 (5 bases). The germline V gene encodes CDR1 SGHVS and CDR2 FNYEAQ. The CDR3 length is 11 residues. Trimming stripped 1 base from V and 10 bases from J, with 5 bases between. CDR3 nucleotides: TGTGCCAGCAGCTTAGAGCGGGAGCAGTTCTTC. Translation gives CASSLEREQFF.

The V and J genes are TRBV7-3 and TRBJ1-1; D ambiguous. The CDR3 covers 14 residues. The ends were cut back, 4 bases at V and 0 bases at J, with 9 bases in the middle. CDR1 SGHTA and CDR2 FQGTGA come from the germline V gene. Here the CDR3 reads CASSSRGMNTEAFF. CDR3 bases: TGTGCCAGCAGCTCCCGCGGAATGAACACTGAAGCTTTCTTT.

The chain carries TRBV6-6 and TRBJ2-4, with D possibly TRBD2 on 7 matching bases. The CDR3 runs 16 residues. Germline V gene data show CDR1 as MNHNY and CDR2 as SVGAGI (reference sequence). The V gene lost 4 bases and the J gene lost 4 bases, with 17 bases spanning the gap. The CDR3 nucleotides read TGTGCCAGCAGTTCCCCAAGAGGGGGGGCTAAAAACATTCAGTACTTC. It specifies CASSSPRGGAKNIQYF.

The chain joins TRBV6-1 to TRBJ2-7; 12 bases align to TRBD1. J lost 5 bases, V lost 9 bases, and 8 bases had no gene match. This CDR3 has 14 residues. Germline assignment: CDR1 MNHNS and CDR2 SASEGT. The CDR3 DNA reads TGTGCCAGTCCGGGACAGGGGGCGAGGGACGAGCAGTACTTC. Translation gives CASPGQGARDEQYF.

The genes are TRBV21-1 and TRBJ1-5; the D segment call TRBD1 is taken from the table without a DNA check. TRBV21-1 counts as a pseudogene. The CDR3 runs 15 residues. CDR3 DNA sequence: TGTGCCAGCAGCAAAGGGACAGGGGCCAATCAGCCCCAGCATTTT. Amino acids: CASSKGTGANQPQHF.

The genes are TRBV19 and TRBJ2-5, with 9 bases matching TRBD2. The germline V gene has CDR1 LNHDA and CDR2 SQIVND (reference sequence). Trimming removed 4 bases from V and 1 base from J; junction bases left unmatched: 7. The CDR3 runs 16 residues. In nucleotides, the CDR3 is TGTGCCAGTAGTACCCCCAAGACTAGCGGCCAAGAGACCCAGTACTTC. Its translation: CASSTPKTSGQETQYF.

This clone was observed once. The rearrangement joins TRBV11-2 to TRBJ2-7; 14 nucleotides match TRBD2. Germline CDR1 SGHAT, CDR2 FQNNGV. J gave up 2 bases and V 2 bases, and 8 bases lay outside the gene matches. CDR3 size: 18 residues. CDR3 region: CASSLIGTSGGPTYEQYF. For the CDR3, the DNA is TGTGCCAGCAGCTTAATCGGGACTAGCGGGGGCCCCACCTACGAGCAGTACTTC.

J is TRBJ1-3 and V is TRBV10-3; tentative D call: TRBD1 (6 bases). The CDR3 spans 13 residues. Trimming took off 7 bases at V and 0 bases at J, with 7 bases between the two ends. Germline CDR1 is ENHRY and CDR2 is SYGVKD. CDR3 sequence (DNA): TGTGCCATCACAGGGGACTCTGGAAACACCATATATTTT. Translated, it gives CAITGDSGNTIYF.

CDR3 in amino acids: CASTPTGGGNQPQHF. In DNA, the CDR3 is TGTGCCAGCACCCCCACAGGGGGTGGCAATCAGCCCCAGCATTTT. V is TRBV6-6 and J is TRBJ1-5, with TRBD1 matching over 8 bases. The V gene end was trimmed by 7 bases and the J gene end by 2 bases; junction bases not matched to a gene: 7. The CDR3 consists of 15 residues. Per the germline V gene, CDR1 is MNHNY and CDR2 is SVGAGI (reference sequence).

The rearrangement links TRBV2 to TRBJ1-3; D possibly corresponds to TRBD1 (6 bases). Trimming took 6 bases from V and 2 from J, leaving 11 bases between them. Germline V gives CDR1 SNHLY, CDR2 FYNNEI. CDR3 size: 14 residues. The CDR3 bases are TGTGCCAGCAGCCAGGGGTTGACTGGAAACACCATATATTTT. It encodes CASSQGLTGNTIYF.

J is TRBJ1-5 and V is TRBV5-8; 7 nucleotides align to TRBD1. Germline assignment: CDR1 SGHTS and CDR2 YDEGEE. The CDR3 runs to 14 residues. With V trimmed by 4 bases and J by 4 bases, 5 bases remained unmatched. As DNA, the CDR3 is TGTGCCAGCAGCCACAGGACAGGAAATCAGCCCCAGCATTTT. Translation: CASSHRTGNQPQHF.

V usage is TRBV19 and J usage is TRBJ2-5; tentatively, D is TRBD2 (7 bases). CDR3 length: 13 residues. V was pared by 8 bases and J by 2 bases, with 12 bases between. Germline assignment: CDR1 LNHDA and CDR2 SQIVND (reference sequence). CDR3 in DNA: TGTGCCAGTCGTGGGGGGGCTCAAGAGACCCAGTACTTC. Amino acids: CASRGGAQETQYF.

The V call is TRBV7-9, the J call TRBJ2-5, with 9 bases identical to TRBD1. The CDR3 length is 15 residues. J gave up 5 bases and V 2 bases, and 6 bases lay outside the gene matches. CDR1 is SEHNR and CDR2 is FQNEAQ in the germline V gene (reference sequence). CDR3 region: CASSLWDREGETQYF. CDR3 in DNA: TGTGCCAGCAGCTTATGGGACAGGGAAGGGGAGACCCAGTACTTC.

The V and J genes are TRBV27 and TRBJ1-5, with D tentatively TRBD1 (6 bases). From germline, CDR1 is MNHEY and CDR2 SMNVEV (reference sequence). V was shortened by 5 bases and J by 1 base, with 12 bases between the two germline ends. The CDR3 is 15 residues long. CDR3 region: CASSHRDASNQPQHF. The CDR3 DNA sequence: TGTGCCAGCAGTCACAGGGACGCGAGCAATCAGCCCCAGCATTTT.

The V and J genes are TRBV12-5 and TRBJ2-5; 12 bases agree with TRBD1. V was clipped by 5 bases and J by 7 bases; unmatched bases: 11. CDR1 LGHNT and CDR2 FRNRAP come from the germline V gene. CDR3 length equals 16 residues. The CDR3 bases are TGTGCTAGTGGTCAATTAGGGACAGGGGGCGTTGGGACCCAGTACTTC. Amino acid sequence: CASGQLGTGGVGTQYF.

Worth noting for this clone: Germline and junction disagree at one end, which may indicate a read error. The CDR3 DNA is TGCAGCACCCACGAAGGACAGGGGGCTTTTGAGGTCTTC. Protein sequence: CSTHEGQGAFEVF. The chain has TRBV29-1 and TRBJ2-1, with 11 nucleotides matching TRBD1. Germline V gene data show CDR1 as SQVTM and CDR2 as ANQGSEA. This CDR3 is built from 13 residues.

J is TRBJ2-3 and V is TRBV30, with 7 bases aligning to TRBD2. The V gene end was trimmed by 1 base and the J gene end by 2 bases; junction bases not matched to a gene: 9. The CDR3 consists of 16 residues. CDR1 is GTSNPN and CDR2 is SVGIG in the germline V gene (reference sequence). In DNA, the CDR3 is TGTGCCTGGAGTGATGTCCCGGGAGGTCCCACAGATACGCAGTATTTT. The encoded protein is CAWSDVPGGPTDTQYF.

The rearrangement links TRBV2 to TRBJ2-7; TRBD1 is a possible D gene (5 bases). Trimming cost V 7 bases and J 0 bases, with 10 bases left between them. The CDR3 is made up of 13 amino acids. Germline lookup yields CDR1 SNHLY and CDR2 FYNNEI. The CDR3 region is CASTQGPSYEQYF. The CDR3 nucleotides read TGTGCCAGCACTCAGGGCCCCTCCTACGAGCAGTACTTC.

The chain combines TRBV13 with TRBJ2-2; D might be TRBD2 (6 bases). Trimming pared 0 bases from V and 4 bases from J, leaving 9 bases between. CDR3 length: 15 residues. CDR1 is PRHDT and CDR2 is FYEKMQ in the germline V gene (reference sequence). The CDR3 here is CASSLGQGGTGELFF. The CDR3, as DNA: TGTGCCAGCAGCTTAGGCCAGGGAGGCACCGGGGAGCTGTTTTTT.

The chain is built from TRBV7-9 and TRBJ2-3; TRBD2 is a possible D gene (5 bases). In germline, CDR1 is SEHNR, CDR2 FQNEAQ (reference sequence). V was cut by 1 base and J by 1 base, with 9 bases left in between. The CDR3 sequence is 15 residues long. This CDR3 reads CASSLDSRGTDTQYF. CDR3 coding DNA: TGTGCCAGCAGCTTAGATTCGCGGGGCACAGATACGCAGTATTTT.

This clone is a singleton in its sample. The chain uses TRBV6-5 and TRBJ2-7; 16 positions agree with TRBD2. With V trimmed by 4 bases and J by 13 bases, 13 bases remained unmatched. The CDR3 consists of 16 residues. Germline-derived CDR1 and CDR2 are MNHEY and SVGAGI. CDR3 DNA sequence: TGTGCCAGCAGTTCGCTTCCCGGGACTAGCGGGAGGGGGTCTTACTTC. As protein: CASSSLPGTSGRGSYF.

The V call is TRBV6-4, the J call TRBJ2-3, with a weak D call TRBD2 (6 bases). This CDR3 region has 14 residues. Trimming pared 0 bases from V and 8 bases from J, leaving 12 bases between. The V gene's germline CDR1 is MRHNA and CDR2 SNTAGT. CDR3 DNA sequence: TGTGCCAGCAGTGACTCAGACGGGAGTGGTACGCAGTATTTT. Amino acid sequence: CASSDSDGSGTQYF.

This rearrangement joins TRBV18 to TRBJ1-1, with D perhaps TRBD1 (5 bases). CDR1 and CDR2 (germline): KGHSH, LQKENI. Trimming shortened V by 3 bases and J by 3 bases, and 14 bases separated the two germline ends. The CDR3 contains 15 residues. This CDR3 reads CASSPPWGDDTEAFF. CDR3 DNA: TGTGCCAGCTCACCCCCTTGGGGGGATGACACTGAAGCTTTCTTT. Complete variable domain (other parts from reference TRBV18 and TRBJ1-1): NAGVMQNPRHLVRRRGQEARLRCSPMKGHSHVYWYRQLPEEGLKFMVYLQKENIIDESGMPKERFSAEFPKEGPSILRIQQVVRGDSAAYFCASSPPWGDDTEAFFGQGTRLTVV.

The J gene is TRBJ2-1, the V gene TRBV7-3; 8 nucleotides agree with TRBD1. Trimming took 2 bases from V and 3 from J; bases not matched to a gene: 3. The CDR3 totals 15 residues. CDR1 is SGHTA and CDR2 is FQGTGA in the germline V gene. The CDR3 DNA reads TGTGCCAGCAGCTTATCCGGACAGGGCTACAATGAGCAGTTCTTC. It encodes CASSLSGQGYNEQFF.

This clone has only a few counts. This chain joins TRBV20-1 and TRBJ1-3; no firm D call. Between the trimmed V and J ends, which lost 5 bases and 7 bases, there was a span of 9 bases. Germline V gene lookup returns CDR1 DFQATT and CDR2 SNEGSKA (reference sequence). CDR3 length equals 11 residues. The CDR3 DNA reads as TGCAGTGCTGGCCGCTGGAACACCATATATTTT. Translation: CSAGRWNTIYF.

The chain carries TRBV6-1 and TRBJ1-1; a possible D gene is TRBD1 (5 bases). The V gene lost 9 bases and the J gene lost 6 bases, with 20 bases spanning the gap. This CDR3 comprises 14 residues. The germline V gene encodes CDR1 MNHNS and CDR2 SASEGT. CDR3 sequence reads: CASLLPGPRAEAFF. CDR3 coding DNA: TGTGCCAGTCTCCTGCCAGGCCCCAGGGCTGAAGCTTTCTTT.

The chain couples TRBV7-9 to TRBJ2-6, with D possibly being TRBD1 (7 bases). Trimming removed 1 base from V and 0 bases from J, with 10 bases in between. The CDR3 has 17 residues. CDR1 is SEHNR and CDR2 is FQNEAQ in the germline V gene (reference sequence). CDR3 loop: CASSLGRGDSGANVLTF. CDR3 DNA sequence: TGTGCCAGCAGCTTAGGCAGGGGGGACTCTGGGGCCAACGTCCTGACTTTC.

J is TRBJ2-2 and V is TRBV28, with 7 bases lining up with TRBD2. After removal of 4 bases from V and 5 bases from J, the junction contained 7 bases not matched to a gene. The CDR3 runs 15 residues. Germline CDR1 is MDHEN and CDR2 is SYDVKM. The CDR3 nucleotides are TGTGCCAGCAGTTCCCCCCCCGGGGGGACCGGGGAGCTGTTTTTT. Translating it yields CASSSPPGGTGELFF.

This chain connects TRBV6-5 to TRBJ1-2; 7 nucleotides align to TRBD1. The junction had 12 bases not matched to a gene; V was cut back by 8 bases and J by 6 bases. The CDR3 is 14 residues long. Germline CDR1 is MNHEY and CDR2 is SVGAGI. CDR3 in amino acids: CASLETGRSDGYTF. The CDR3 nucleotides are TGTGCCAGCCTGGAGACAGGGAGAAGCGATGGCTACACCTTC.